This T cell receptor (beta chain) was documented in a study of T cells in Graves' hyperthyroidism and ophthalmopathy. Findings and limits, study-wide: Ophthalmopathy, which appeared later, was predicted by the model a median about 5.9 months before onset.

TCR beta CDR3 region amplification was performed from RNA transcripts. First-round RT-PCR of the TCR CDR3 relied on the HTBI primer set. TCRdb re-called the multiplex PCR reads through MiXCR, storing one row per CDR3 protein. The data contain a few hundred thousand distinct CDR3 sequences, 40% to 55% of them singletons. Comment on this clonotype: What it recognizes is unknown.

The V gene lost 4 bases and the J gene lost 3 bases, with 12 bases spanning the gap. Germline values: CDR1 SEHNR, CDR2 FQNEAQ (reference sequence). This CDR3 contains 15 residues. The chain uses TRBV7-9 and TRBJ1-4; no reliable D call. The TCR comes from a woman aged 18 to 35 with Graves' hyperthyroidism. Material: peripheral blood or thyroid tissue (not recorded which). The CDR3 DNA reads TGTGCCAGCAGCTATAGCGGGAGGGCTAATGAAAAACTGTTTTTT. Its protein is CASSYSGRANEKLFF. Looking up the rest from reference TRBV7-9 and TRBJ1-4 gives the full variable domain: DTGVSQNPRHKITKRGQNVTFRCDPISEHNRLYWYRQTLGQGPEFLTYFQNEAQLEKSRLLSDRFSAERPKGSFSTLEIQRTEQGDSAMYLCASSYSGRANEKLFFGSGTQLSVL.